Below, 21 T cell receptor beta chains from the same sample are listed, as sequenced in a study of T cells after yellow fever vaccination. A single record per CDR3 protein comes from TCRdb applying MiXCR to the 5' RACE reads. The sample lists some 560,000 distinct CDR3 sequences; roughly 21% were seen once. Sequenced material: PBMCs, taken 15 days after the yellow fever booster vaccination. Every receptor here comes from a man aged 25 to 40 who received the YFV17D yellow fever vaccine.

The CDR3 protein is CSVSLGAGPVDTQYF. The DNA for the CDR3 is TGCAGCGTATCCTTGGGGGCAGGGCCCGTAGATACGCAGTATTTT. The rearrangement joins TRBV29-1 to TRBJ2-3, with D possibly matching TRBD1 (6 bases). CDR3 length: 15 residues. Germline CDR1 SQVTM, CDR2 ANQGSEA. V gave up 6 bases and J gave up 5 bases, with 21 bases separating them.

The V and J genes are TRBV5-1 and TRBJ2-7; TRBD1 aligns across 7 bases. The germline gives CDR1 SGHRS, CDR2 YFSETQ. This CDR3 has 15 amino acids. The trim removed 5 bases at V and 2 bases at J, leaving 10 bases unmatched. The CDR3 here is CASRLPGTEPYEQYF. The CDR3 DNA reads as TGCGCCAGCAGGCTCCCCGGGACAGAGCCCTACGAGCAGTACTTC.

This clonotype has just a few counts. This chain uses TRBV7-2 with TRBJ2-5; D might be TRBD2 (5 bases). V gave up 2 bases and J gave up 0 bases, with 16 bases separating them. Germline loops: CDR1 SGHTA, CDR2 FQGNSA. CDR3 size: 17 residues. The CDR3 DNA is TGTGCCAGCAGCTTAAACCCGCCGGGCGGGTACCAAGAGACCCAGTACTTC. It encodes CASSLNPPGGYQETQYF.

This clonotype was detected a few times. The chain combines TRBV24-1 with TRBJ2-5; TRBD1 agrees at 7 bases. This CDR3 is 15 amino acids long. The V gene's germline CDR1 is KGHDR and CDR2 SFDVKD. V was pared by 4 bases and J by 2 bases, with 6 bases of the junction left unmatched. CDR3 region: CATSDPSTGQETQYF. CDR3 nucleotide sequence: TGTGCCACCAGTGACCCATCGACAGGGCAAGAGACCCAGTACTTC.

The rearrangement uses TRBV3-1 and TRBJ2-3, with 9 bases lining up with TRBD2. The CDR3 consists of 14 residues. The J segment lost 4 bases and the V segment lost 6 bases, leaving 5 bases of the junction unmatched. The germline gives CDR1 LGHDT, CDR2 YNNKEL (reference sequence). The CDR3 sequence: CASRLAGVADTQYF. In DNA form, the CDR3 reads TGTGCCAGCAGGTTAGCGGGAGTGGCAGATACGCAGTATTTT.

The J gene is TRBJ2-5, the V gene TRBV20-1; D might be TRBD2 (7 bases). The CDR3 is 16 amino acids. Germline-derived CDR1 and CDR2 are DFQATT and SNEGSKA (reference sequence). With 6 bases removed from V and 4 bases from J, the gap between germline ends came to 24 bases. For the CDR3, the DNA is TGCAGTGCCATACTAGCGCGGGAGCTCAGGGGAGAGACCCAGTACTTC. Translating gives CSAILARELRGETQYF.

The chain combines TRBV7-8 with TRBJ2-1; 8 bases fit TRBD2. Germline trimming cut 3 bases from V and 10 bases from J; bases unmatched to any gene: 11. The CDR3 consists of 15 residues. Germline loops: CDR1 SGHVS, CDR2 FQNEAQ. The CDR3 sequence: CASSFREGHGREQFF. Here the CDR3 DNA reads TGTGCCAGCAGCTTCCGGGAGGGCCATGGGAGAGAGCAGTTCTTC.

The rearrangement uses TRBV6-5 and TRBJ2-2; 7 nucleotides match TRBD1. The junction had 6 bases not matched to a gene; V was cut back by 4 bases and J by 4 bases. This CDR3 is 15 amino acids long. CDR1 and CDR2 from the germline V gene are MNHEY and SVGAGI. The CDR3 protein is CASSLQGSGTGELFF. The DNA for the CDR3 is TGTGCCAGCAGTTTACAGGGGAGCGGCACCGGGGAGCTGTTTTTT.

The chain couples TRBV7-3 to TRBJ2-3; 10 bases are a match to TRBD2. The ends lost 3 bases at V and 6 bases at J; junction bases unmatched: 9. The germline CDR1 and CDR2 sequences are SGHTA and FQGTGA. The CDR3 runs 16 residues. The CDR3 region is CASSFGTGLASDTQYF. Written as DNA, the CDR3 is TGTGCCAGCAGCTTTGGTACGGGACTAGCGTCCGATACGCAGTATTTT.

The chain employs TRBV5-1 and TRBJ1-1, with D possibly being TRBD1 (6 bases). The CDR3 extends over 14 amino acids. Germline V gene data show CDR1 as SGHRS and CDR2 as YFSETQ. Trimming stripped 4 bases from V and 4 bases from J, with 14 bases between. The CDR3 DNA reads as TGCGCCAGCAGCACCACAGGGAGTGGCACTGAAGCTTTCTTT. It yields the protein CASSTTGSGTEAFF.

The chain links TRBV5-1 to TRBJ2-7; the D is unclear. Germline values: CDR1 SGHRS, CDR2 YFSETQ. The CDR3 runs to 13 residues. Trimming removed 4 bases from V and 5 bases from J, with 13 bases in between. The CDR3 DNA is TGCGCCAGCAGCGCGGATTTTCTCGACGAGCAGTACTTC. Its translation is CASSADFLDEQYF.

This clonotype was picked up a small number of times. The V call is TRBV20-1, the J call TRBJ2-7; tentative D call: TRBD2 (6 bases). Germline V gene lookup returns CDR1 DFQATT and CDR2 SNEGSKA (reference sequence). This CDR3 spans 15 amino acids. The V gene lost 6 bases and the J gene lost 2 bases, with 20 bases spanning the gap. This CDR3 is CSAARSRDFAYEQYF. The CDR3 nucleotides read TGCAGTGCCGCCCGGTCAAGGGACTTCGCCTACGAGCAGTACTTC.

CDR3 nucleotide sequence: TGTGCCTCCCGGGACAGGGACACAGATACGCAGTATTTT. Translation: CASRDRDTDTQYF. The chain joins TRBV10-3 to TRBJ2-3, with 9 bases aligning to TRBD1. CDR3 length: 13 residues. Germline V gene lookup returns CDR1 ENHRY and CDR2 SYGVKD. The ends lost 11 bases at V and 2 bases at J; junction bases unmatched: 5.

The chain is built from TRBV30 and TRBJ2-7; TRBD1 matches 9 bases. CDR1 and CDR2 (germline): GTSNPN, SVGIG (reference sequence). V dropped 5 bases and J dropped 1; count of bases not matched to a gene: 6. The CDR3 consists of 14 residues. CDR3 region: CAWAAGTGSYEQYF. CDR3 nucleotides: TGTGCCTGGGCTGCCGGGACAGGGTCCTACGAGCAGTACTTC.

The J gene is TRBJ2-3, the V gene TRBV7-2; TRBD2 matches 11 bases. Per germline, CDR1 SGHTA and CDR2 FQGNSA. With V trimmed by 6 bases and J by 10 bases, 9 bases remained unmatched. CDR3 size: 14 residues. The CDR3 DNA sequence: TGTGCCAGCAGTCCCACTAGCGGGAGACTGTCGCAGTATTTT. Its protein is CASSPTSGRLSQYF.

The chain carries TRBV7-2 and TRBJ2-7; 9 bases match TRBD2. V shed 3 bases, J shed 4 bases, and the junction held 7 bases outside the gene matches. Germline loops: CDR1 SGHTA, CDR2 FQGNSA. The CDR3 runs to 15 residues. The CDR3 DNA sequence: TGTGCCAGCAGCTTGATGGGACTAGCCTCATACGAGCAGTACTTC. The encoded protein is CASSLMGLASYEQYF. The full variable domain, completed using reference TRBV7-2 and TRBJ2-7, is GAGVSQSPSNKVTEKGKDVELRCDPISGHTALYWYRQSLGQGLEFLIYFQGNSAPDKSGLPSDRFSAERTGGSVSTLTIQRTQQEDSAVYLCASSLMGLASYEQYFGPGTRLTVT.

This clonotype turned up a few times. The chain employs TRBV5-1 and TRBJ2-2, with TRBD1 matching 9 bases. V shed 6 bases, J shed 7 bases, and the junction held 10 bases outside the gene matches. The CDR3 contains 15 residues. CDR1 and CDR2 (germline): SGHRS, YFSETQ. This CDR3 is CASIGTGTKDGELFF. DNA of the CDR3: TGCGCCAGCATCGGGACAGGGACTAAAGACGGGGAGCTGTTTTTT.

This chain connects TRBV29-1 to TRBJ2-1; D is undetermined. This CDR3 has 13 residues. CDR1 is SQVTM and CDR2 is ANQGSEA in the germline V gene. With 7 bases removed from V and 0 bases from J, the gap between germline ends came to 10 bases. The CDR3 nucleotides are TGCAGCGCCGACCTTAGCTCCTACAATGAGCAGTTCTTC. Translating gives CSADLSSYNEQFF.

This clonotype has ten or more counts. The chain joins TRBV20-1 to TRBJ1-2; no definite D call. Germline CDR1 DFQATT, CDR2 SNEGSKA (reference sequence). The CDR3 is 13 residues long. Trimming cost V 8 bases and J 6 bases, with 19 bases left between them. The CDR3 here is CSKVGPLQDGYTF. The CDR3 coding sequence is TGCAGTAAAGTTGGTCCTCTTCAGGATGGCTACACCTTC.

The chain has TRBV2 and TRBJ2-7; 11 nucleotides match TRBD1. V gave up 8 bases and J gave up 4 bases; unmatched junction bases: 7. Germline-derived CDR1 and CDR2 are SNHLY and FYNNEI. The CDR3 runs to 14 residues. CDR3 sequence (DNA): TGTGCCAGCCGGGGGACAGGGGGATTTTACGAGCAGTACTTC. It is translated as CASRGTGGFYEQYF.

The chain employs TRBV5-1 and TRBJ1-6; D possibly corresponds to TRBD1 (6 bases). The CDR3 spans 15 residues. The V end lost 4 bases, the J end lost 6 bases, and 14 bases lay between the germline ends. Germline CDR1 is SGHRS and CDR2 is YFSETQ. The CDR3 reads CASSPDSHVNSPLHF. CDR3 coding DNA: TGCGCCAGCAGCCCGGACAGCCATGTTAATTCACCCCTCCACTTT.